The rows below give T cell receptor beta chains drawn from one sample of a study of breast tumors, draining lymph nodes, adjacent tissues. TCRdb re-analysed the multiplex PCR reads in MiXCR, keeping a single row per CDR3 protein. The sample holds 150,000 to 200,000 distinct CDR3 sequences; 25% to 40% are singletons and the top ten take roughly 4.5%. The sequencing input was axillary lymph node tissue. The receptors were sampled from a female donor with breast cancer. Some clones in this sample may be carry-over from other donors' samples. Each CDR3 is given without its conserved first and last residue. The D gene is left open where the match is weak.

V gene	D gene	J gene	CDR3 protein
TRBV7-8	.	TRBJ2-7	ASSRTGTGNYEQY
TRBV20-1	.	TRBJ2-6	SAINRVSGANVLT
TRBV7-7	TRBD1	TRBJ1-1	ASSFTTGRMNTEAF
TRBV20-1	.	TRBJ2-7	SASDGGAGSYEQY
TRBV7-9	.	TRBJ2-5	ASSLGPTGRLETQY
TRBV30	.	TRBJ1-2	AWARRGGYGYT
TRBV11-2	.	TRBJ2-5	ASSLGVGRQETQY
TRBV7-9	TRBD1	TRBJ1-2	ASGTTTGGYGYT
TRBV14	TRBD1	TRBJ2-6	ASSHPGQGSQSSGANVLT
TRBV20-1	.	TRBJ2-3	SASLGDLTDTQY
TRBV7-2	.	TRBJ2-7	ASSPGVGGGEQY
TRBV28	.	TRBJ1-5	ASSWLDSNQPQH
TRBV20-1	.	TRBJ1-4	SARGTLDEKLF
TRBV20-1	TRBD1	TRBJ1-6	SARWRDRGNSPLH
TRBV10-3	.	TRBJ1-5	AISDRREGTYDQPQH
TRBV6-2/TRBV6-3	.	TRBJ2-5	ASSYSEVSGETQY
TRBV12-3/TRBV12-4	.	TRBJ2-5	ASSPGLSDGTQY
TRBV3-1	.	TRBJ2-2	ASSQVEGGELF